This T cell receptor (beta chain) originates from a study of blood T cell repertoires in COVID-19. The germline V gene has CDR1 SGDLS and CDR2 YYNGEE. With V trimmed by 4 bases and J by 6 bases, 10 bases remained unmatched. The CDR3 loop spans 14 amino acids. Per the original methods: Reference gene primer amplification yielded estimated nucleated cell counts. Generated by immunoSEQ multiplex PCR, the TCRdb table keeps only in-frame clones and is missing some. Clone size and the V and J calls come from that table; the DNA yielded D and trimming. The table shows approximately 160,000 clones, with roughly 87% occurring only once.

The specimen sequenced was PBMCs or T cells enriched from blood (not recorded which). This clonotype was obtained from a woman between 50 and 59 years old who had recovered from COVID-19. The rearrangement links TRBV9 to TRBJ2-7; 7 bases match TRBD2. The CDR3 DNA sequence: TGTGCCAGCAGCCCCAGCGGGACCAGTGGCGAGCAGTACTTC. Encoded protein: CASSPSGTSGEQYF.